A single sample is the source of the 23 T cell receptor beta chains below, sequenced in a study of cytomegalovirus exposure and HLA in healthy donors. The PCR was carried out with 60 Vbeta primers and 13 Jbeta primers. Data came from immunoSEQ multiplex PCR; TCRdb stores just in-frame clones and leaves some out. The data show some 220,000 clones, with approximately 81% seen just once and 0.2% to 0.3% held by the top ten. Material: PBMCs. These receptors were taken from a girl aged 2-15 years in good health and CMV-seronegative.

The rearrangement uses TRBV2 and TRBJ2-5; 9 nucleotides match TRBD2. The CDR3 consists of 14 residues. Germline V CDR1 and CDR2: SNHLY, FYNNEI. The V and J ends lost 6 bases and 5 bases, in that order; junction bases with no gene match: 7. In nucleotides, the CDR3 is TGTGCCAGCAGCGGACTAGCGAAACGGGAGACCCAGTACTTC. It translates to CASSGLAKRETQYF.

The J gene is TRBJ2-2, the V gene TRBV30; TRBD2 agrees at 12 bases. Germline-derived CDR1 and CDR2 are GTSNPN and SVGIG (reference sequence). CDR3 length: 17 residues. The trim removed 4 bases at V and 5 bases at J, leaving 11 bases unmatched. Written as DNA, the CDR3 is TGTGCCTGGACCCGAGGTAGACTAGCGGGGGCTACCGGGGAGCTGTTTTTT. Translating it yields CAWTRGRLAGATGELFF.

The count of this clone is one. The chain carries TRBV2 and TRBJ2-1; 8 bases align to TRBD1. CDR3 length equals 14 residues. V shed 0 bases and J 12 bases; nucleotides not matched to a gene: 7. CDR1 SNHLY and CDR2 FYNNEI come from the germline V gene. CDR3 in DNA: TGTGCCAGCAGTGAAGCTTGGCAGGGGGCAAGGCAGTTCTTC. This translates into CASSEAWQGARQFF.

The chain's CDR3 is CAISESIPGSGYTF. The CDR3 DNA sequence: TGTGCCATCAGTGAGTCGATTCCGGGGTCTGGCTACACCTTC. This chain joins TRBV10-3 and TRBJ1-2; D is unresolved. CDR1 is ENHRY and CDR2 is SYGVKD in the germline V gene. Trimming stripped 0 bases from V and 7 bases from J, with 12 bases between. The CDR3 runs 14 residues.

This chain links TRBV4-2 with TRBJ1-4; TRBD1 agrees at 11 bases. V was clipped by 4 bases and J by 8 bases; unmatched bases: 6. CDR1 and CDR2 from the germline V gene are LGHNA and YNFKEQ. This CDR3 has 15 residues. The CDR3 nucleotides read TGTGCCAGCAGCCCGGGGACAGGGGGAGGGGAAAAACTGTTTTTT. Its protein product is CASSPGTGGGEKLFF.

V gene TRBV11-2 combines with J gene TRBJ2-6; D ambiguous. CDR3 size: 16 residues. Germline V CDR1 and CDR2: SGHAT, FQNNGV. V shed 0 bases and J shed 1 base, with 7 bases lying between them. The CDR3 DNA reads as TGTGCCAGCAGCTTAGATCGCCGGTCTGGGGCCAACGTCCTGACTTTC. This codes for CASSLDRRSGANVLTF.

The chain couples TRBV30 to TRBJ2-1; D is undetermined. Deletions cut 4 bases from V and 3 bases from J, with 4 bases between. Per the germline V gene, CDR1 is GTSNPN and CDR2 is SVGIG (reference sequence). This CDR3 has 11 amino acids. CDR3 sequence (DNA): TGTGCCTGGACTTACTACAATGAGCAGTTCTTC. Its protein is CAWTYYNEQFF.

V and J are TRBV5-8 and TRBJ1-4, with 7 nucleotides matching TRBD1. V lost 0 bases to trimming and J lost 5 bases; unmatched junction nucleotides: 7. CDR1 and CDR2 from the germline V gene are SGHTS and YDEGEE. The CDR3 loop spans 16 amino acids. The CDR3 loop is CASSLVTGHRNEKLFF. The CDR3 nucleotides read TGTGCCAGCAGCTTGGTGACAGGGCATCGCAATGAAAAACTGTTTTTT.

The chain combines TRBV7-6 with TRBJ1-3, with 11 bases matching TRBD1. Trimming removed 5 bases from V and 0 bases from J; junction bases left unmatched: 6. There are 17 residues in the CDR3. Germline CDR1 SGHVS, CDR2 FNYEAQ. CDR3 sequence (DNA): TGTGCCAGCAGCCACCAGGACAGGGGGCCCTCTGGAAACACCATATATTTT. This codes for CASSHQDRGPSGNTIYF.

The J gene is TRBJ2-3, the V gene TRBV19; D may be TRBD1 (6 bases). The germline V gene has CDR1 LNHDA and CDR2 SQIVND (reference sequence). Trimming removed 6 bases from V and 1 base from J, with 11 bases in between. This CDR3 contains 14 residues. CDR3 sequence (DNA): TGTGCCAGTAGCTGGGCAGGGGGCACAGATACGCAGTATTTT. This translates into CASSWAGGTDTQYF.

The chain joins TRBV7-2 to TRBJ1-3; D is undetermined. Germline-derived CDR1 and CDR2 are SGHTA and FQGNSA. The CDR3 length is 14 residues. V lost 2 bases and J lost 2, with 7 bases in between. CDR3 coding DNA: TGTGCCAGCAGCTTAAGAGGGACTGGAAACACCATATATTTT. This codes for CASSLRGTGNTIYF.

The V call is TRBV5-4, the J call TRBJ2-5; D may be TRBD1 (6 bases). Per germline, CDR1 SGHNT and CDR2 YYREEE (reference sequence). V dropped 4 bases and J dropped 3 bases, with 13 bases sitting between them. CDR3 length: 14 residues. CDR3 sequence: CASSVPGHEETQYF. The CDR3 DNA sequence: TGTGCCAGCAGCGTACCGGGACATGAAGAGACCCAGTACTTC.

The chain employs TRBV11-2 and TRBJ1-1; a possible D gene is TRBD1 (6 bases). The CDR3 sequence is 16 residues long. The V end was cut by 6 bases, the J end by 5 bases, with 22 bases between. Germline CDR1 SGHAT, CDR2 FQNNGV. The CDR3 bases are TGTGCCAGCAGGGTGGGCCCCACAGGGAAGGGGACTGAAGCTTTCTTT. Its translation: CASRVGPTGKGTEAFF.

This clone came up a few times. This chain links TRBV6-1 with TRBJ1-2; unclear D gene. Germline V gene data show CDR1 as MNHNS and CDR2 as SASEGT. V lost 5 bases, J lost 7 bases, and 17 bases lay in between. This CDR3 has 14 amino acids. The CDR3 loop is CASSFAADALGYTF. The CDR3 nucleotides read TGTGCCAGCAGTTTTGCTGCAGATGCCCTTGGCTACACCTTC.

V and J are TRBV10-3 and TRBJ2-7; unclear D gene. V gave up 7 bases and J gave up 2 bases, with 15 bases separating them. Germline V gene data show CDR1 as ENHRY and CDR2 as SYGVKD. CDR3 length equals 14 residues. Here the CDR3 DNA reads TGTGCCATCAATGATCCCCGAGGCACCTACGAGCAGTACTTC. Translated: CAINDPRGTYEQYF.

The gene calls are TRBV5-1 and TRBJ1-6; 8 bases fit TRBD1. This CDR3 is 15 amino acids long. Unmatched junction bases numbered 6, after V lost 4 bases and J lost 6 bases. The germline CDR1 and CDR2 sequences are SGHRS and YFSETQ. CDR3 sequence: CASSERQGLNSPLHF. In nucleotides, the CDR3 is TGCGCCAGCAGCGAGAGACAGGGGCTTAATTCACCCCTCCACTTT. The variable domain in full, with the rest retrieved from reference TRBV5-1 and TRBJ1-6, is KAGVTQTPRYLIKTRGQQVTLSCSPISGHRSVSWYQQTPGQGLQFLFEYFSETQRNKGNFPGRFSGRQFSNSRSEMNVSTLELGDSALYLCASSERQGLNSPLHFGNGTRLTVT.

This clone was observed a handful of times. V and J are TRBV6-1 and TRBJ2-7; unclear D gene. Per the germline V gene, CDR1 is MNHNS and CDR2 is SASEGT. The CDR3 is 9 amino acids. Trimming stripped 9 bases from V and 3 bases from J, with 3 bases between. This CDR3 reads CASSYEQYF. Here the CDR3 DNA reads TGTGCCAGTAGCTACGAGCAGTACTTC.

The DNA of the CDR3 is TGCAGCGCCAATCACGGAGATAATTCACCCCTCCACTTT. As protein: CSANHGDNSPLHF. The chain couples TRBV29-1 to TRBJ1-6; D ambiguous. V was trimmed by 7 bases and J by 5 bases, leaving 12 bases between them. The length of the CDR3 is 13 residues. CDR1 and CDR2 (germline): SQVTM, ANQGSEA.

The chain uses TRBV15 and TRBJ2-3; D remains unclear. The germline V and J ends were trimmed by 0 bases and 4 bases, with 2 bases remaining between them. The germline CDR1 and CDR2 sequences are LNHNV and YYDKDF (reference sequence). CDR3 length: 12 residues. This chain's CDR3 is CATSRDADTQYF. CDR3 in DNA: TGTGCCACCAGCAGAGACGCAGATACGCAGTATTTT. Full variable domain (outside the CDR3, taken from reference TRBV15 and TRBJ2-3): DAMVIQNPRYQVTQFGKPVTLSCSQTLNHNVMYWYQQKSSQAPKLLFHYYDKDFNNEADTPDNFQSRRPNTSFCFLDIRSPGLGDTAMYLCATSRDADTQYFGPGTRLTVL.

The rearrangement joins TRBV6-1 to TRBJ1-2; D remains unclear. The V gene's germline CDR1 is MNHNS and CDR2 SASEGT. V was pared by 2 bases and J by 6 bases, with 10 bases between. The CDR3 spans 13 residues. Here the CDR3 DNA reads TGTGCCAGCAGTGAACGCAGGAAGGATGGCTACACCTTC. Its translation: CASSERRKDGYTF.

The table lists this clone with a count of one. This chain links TRBV9 with TRBJ1-3, with D possibly being TRBD1 (6 bases). Looked up from germline, CDR1 is SGDLS and CDR2 is YYNGEE. Trimming cost V 0 bases and J 0 bases, with 7 bases left between them. CDR3 length: 15 residues. The CDR3 loop is CASSVADSSGNTIYF. CDR3 in DNA: TGTGCCAGCAGCGTAGCGGACAGCTCTGGAAACACCATATATTTT. Combining the CDR3 with reference TRBV9 and TRBJ1-3 gives the whole variable domain DSGVTQTPKHLITATGQRVTLRCSPRSGDLSVYWYQQSLDQGLQFLIQYYNGEERAKGNILERFSAQQFPDLHSELNLSSLELGDSALYFCASSVADSSGNTIYFGEGSWLTVV.

This chain's CDR3 is CASRPPLAGGVSEQFF. The CDR3 region has the DNA TGTGCCAGCAGGCCACCCCTAGCGGGGGGGGTTAGTGAGCAGTTCTTC. The genes are TRBV7-9 and TRBJ2-1; 12 nucleotides match TRBD2. V was clipped by 6 bases and J by 9 bases; unmatched bases: 12. The germline V gene has CDR1 SEHNR and CDR2 FQNEAQ (reference sequence). CDR3 length: 16 residues.

This chain joins TRBV4-2 and TRBJ2-5; 9 bases line up with TRBD1. The V gene's germline CDR1 is LGHNA and CDR2 YNFKEQ. Trimming cost V 0 bases and J 4 bases; bases outside gene matches: 9. This CDR3 region has 17 residues. The CDR3 sequence is CASSQDILQGAAETQYF. The CDR3 DNA sequence: TGTGCCAGCAGCCAAGACATACTACAGGGGGCGGCAGAGACCCAGTACTTC.